This note documents a single TCR beta chain sequence. What it recognizes is unknown. The RNA, about 0.5 to 1 ug, was put through reverse transcription using random hexamers. Each CDR3 protein gets one entry after TCRdb re-called the immunoSEQ multiplex PCR reads with MiXCR. Among about 300,000 distinct CDR3 sequences listed, about 82% were seen once. This sample is part of a study of CD8 T cells in Susac syndrome. Study-level results: The authors acknowledged that the study's TCR sequencing and HLA analysis involved relatively few individuals.

Sequencing of TCR beta was performed on blood CD8+ and CD4+ T cells. The sample was CD8+ T cells from PBMCs. This TCR was sampled from a human donor with multiple sclerosis.

The CDR3 spells CASSLWGDYVRPQHF. CDR3 nucleotides: TGTGCCAGCAGTTTATGGGGGGACTACGTCCGGCCCCAGCATTTT. This chain connects TRBV12-3 or TRBV12-4 to TRBJ1-5, with a weak D call TRBD1 (5 bases). Trimming pared 2 bases from V and 9 bases from J, leaving 17 bases between. The CDR3 is 15 amino acids.